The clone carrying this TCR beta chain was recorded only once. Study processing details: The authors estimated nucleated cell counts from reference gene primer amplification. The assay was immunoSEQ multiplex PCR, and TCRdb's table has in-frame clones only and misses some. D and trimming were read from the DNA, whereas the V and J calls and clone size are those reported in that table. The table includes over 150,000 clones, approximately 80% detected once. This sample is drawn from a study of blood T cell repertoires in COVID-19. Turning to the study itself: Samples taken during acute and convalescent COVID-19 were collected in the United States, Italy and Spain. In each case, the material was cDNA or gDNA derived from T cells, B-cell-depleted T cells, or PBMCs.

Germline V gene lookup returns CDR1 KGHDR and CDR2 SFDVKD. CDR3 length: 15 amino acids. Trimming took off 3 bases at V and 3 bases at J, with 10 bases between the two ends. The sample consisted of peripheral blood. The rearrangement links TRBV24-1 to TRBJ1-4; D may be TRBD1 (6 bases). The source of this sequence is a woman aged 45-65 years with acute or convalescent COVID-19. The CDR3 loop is CATSDPQGPNEKLFF. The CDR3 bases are TGTGCCACCAGTGATCCACAGGGACCTAATGAAAAACTGTTTTTT.